This entry features one T cell receptor beta chain sequence. Antigen specificity is unknown. This record belongs to a study of T cells expressing NK-cell markers. Scientists made TCR beta cDNA using 5'RACE template switching with UMIs. TCRdb reprocessed the 5' RACE reads and stores each CDR3 protein as one record, lacking DNA. The sample includes about 160,000 distinct CDR3 sequences. Whole-study results and caveats: The study found dominant NKG2C+ clonotypes at roughly 1.0-8% of CD8+ T cells in about six donors.

The CDR3 contains 15 residues. Per germline, CDR1 MDHEN and CDR2 SYDVKM. The receptor's source is a man aged 18 to 69 in good health. J is TRBJ1-4 and V is TRBV28; TCRdb picks TRBD1, but there is no DNA to check that call. The specimen sequenced was blood T cells: a sorted CD56 or NKG2C T cell subset, CD4+ or CD8+ T cells, or bulk PBMC T cells (not recorded which). CDR3 sequence: CASSLPASTNEKLFF.